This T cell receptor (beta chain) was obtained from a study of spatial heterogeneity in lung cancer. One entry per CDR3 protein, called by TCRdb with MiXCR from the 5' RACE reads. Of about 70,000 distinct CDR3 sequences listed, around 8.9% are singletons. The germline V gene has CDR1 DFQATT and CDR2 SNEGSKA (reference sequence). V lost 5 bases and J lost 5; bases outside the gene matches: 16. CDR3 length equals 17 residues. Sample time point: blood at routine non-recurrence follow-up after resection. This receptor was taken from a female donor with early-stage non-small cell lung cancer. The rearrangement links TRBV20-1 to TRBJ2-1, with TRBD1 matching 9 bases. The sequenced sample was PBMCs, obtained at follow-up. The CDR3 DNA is TGCAGTGCTGGATCCGATACAGGGGGCGGTTACGACAATGAGCAGTTCTTC. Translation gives CSAGSDTGGGYDNEQFF.